The present T cell receptor beta chain was sequenced within a study of cytomegalovirus exposure and HLA in healthy donors. Study in general: An analysis done earlier identified fewer than 140 million unique TCR beta sequences from about 180 million T cells.

With 60 Vbeta and 13 Jbeta primers, the PCR was carried out. Some clones are missing from TCRdb's copy, which holds only in-frame ones; the method was immunoSEQ multiplex PCR. The sample lists 70,000 or so clones; roughly 68% were seen once. In germline, CDR1 is LNHDA, CDR2 SQIVND (reference sequence). Between the trimmed V and J ends, which lost 7 bases and 3 bases, there was a span of 12 bases. The CDR3 is 13 amino acids. Regarding this clone: Antigen specificity is unknown.

Study-wide results and caveats: Immune exposure was documented only through CMV serostatus. A later analysis linked a missense DCLRE1C variant to TCR beta V- and J-gene trimming.

Sequenced input: PBMCs. The chain couples TRBV19 to TRBJ1-1; D is uncertain. This receptor was taken from a woman in her fifties or sixties in good health and CMV-seropositive. Here the CDR3 reads CASNRWADTEAFF. Here the CDR3 DNA reads TGTGCCAGTAATAGATGGGCCGACACTGAAGCTTTCTTT. The variable domain in full, completed from reference TRBV19 and TRBJ1-1, reads DGGITQSPKYLFRKEGQNVTLSCEQNLNHDAMYWYRQDPGQGLRLIYYSQIVNDFQKGDIAEGYSVSREKKESFPLTVTSAQKNPTAFYLCASNRWADTEAFFGQGTRLTVV.